This T cell receptor beta chain originates from a study of cytomegalovirus exposure and HLA in healthy donors. This clone was found a few times. Primers for the PCR totalled 60 Vbeta and 13 Jbeta. Here immunoSEQ multiplex PCR was the method, and the copy in TCRdb shows in-frame clones only, minus some. Of a few hundred thousand clones detected, approximately 80% appear once; the ten largest clones hold 0.22%. V lost 9 bases and J lost 5, with 16 bases in between. The length of the CDR3 is 13 residues. Germline CDR1 SGDLS, CDR2 YYNGEE. The chain links TRBV9 to TRBJ2-3, with D possibly being TRBD1 (5 bases). The sequenced sample was PBMCs. This receptor was identified in a girl aged 2-9 years in good health and CMV-seronegative. The CDR3 protein is CATNRRGGDTQYF. Here the CDR3 DNA reads TGTGCCACCAATAGAAGGGGCGGAGATACGCAGTATTTT.